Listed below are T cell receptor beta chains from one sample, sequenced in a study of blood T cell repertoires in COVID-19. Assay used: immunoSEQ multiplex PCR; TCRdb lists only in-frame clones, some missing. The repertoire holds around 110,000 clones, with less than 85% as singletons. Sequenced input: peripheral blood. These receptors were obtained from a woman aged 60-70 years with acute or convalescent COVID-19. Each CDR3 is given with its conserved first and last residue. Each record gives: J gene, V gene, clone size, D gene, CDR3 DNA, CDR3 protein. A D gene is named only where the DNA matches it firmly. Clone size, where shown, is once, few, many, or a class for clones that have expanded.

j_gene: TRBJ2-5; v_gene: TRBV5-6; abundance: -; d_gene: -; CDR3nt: TGTGCCAGCAGCTTCTGGGGGCGTGTCGAGACCCAGTACTTC; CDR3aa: CASSFWGRVETQYF
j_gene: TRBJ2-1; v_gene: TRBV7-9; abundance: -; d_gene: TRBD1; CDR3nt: TGTGCCAGCAGCCCCAGACAGGGGTACAATGAGCAGTTCTTC; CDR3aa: CASSPRQGYNEQFF
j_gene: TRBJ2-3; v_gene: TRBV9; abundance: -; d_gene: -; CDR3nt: TGTGCCAGCAGCGACCGGGACACTGGAGCTCTTACGCAGTATTTT; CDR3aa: CASSDRDTGALTQYF
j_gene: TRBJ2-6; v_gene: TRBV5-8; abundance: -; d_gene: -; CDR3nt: TGTGCCAGCAGCTTTTTTGGGGCACCTGGGGCCAACGTCCTGACTTTC; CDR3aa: CASSFFGAPGANVLTF
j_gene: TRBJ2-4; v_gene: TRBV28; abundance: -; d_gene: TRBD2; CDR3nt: TGTGCCAGCAGTTCTCTAGCGGGGACAGCTAAAAACATTCAGTACTTC; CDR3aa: CASSSLAGTAKNIQYF
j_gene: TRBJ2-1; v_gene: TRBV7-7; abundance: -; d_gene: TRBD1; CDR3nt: TGTGCCAGCAGCATCGGGACAGGGGACAATGAGCAGTTCTTC; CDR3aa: CASSIGTGDNEQFF
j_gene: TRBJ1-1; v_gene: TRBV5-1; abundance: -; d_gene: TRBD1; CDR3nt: TGCGCCAGCAGCTGGGGGACAGGCGGCTTGGAAGCTTTCTTT; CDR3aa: CASSWGTGGLEAFF
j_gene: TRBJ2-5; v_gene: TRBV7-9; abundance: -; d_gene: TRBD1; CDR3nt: TGTGCCAGCAGCCCCTCGACAGGGGGAGGAGAGACCCAGTACTTC; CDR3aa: CASSPSTGGGETQYF
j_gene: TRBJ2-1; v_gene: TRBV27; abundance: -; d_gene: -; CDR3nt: TGTGCCAGCCGACAGGGGGTAGCTAGCGGGAGCTCCTACAATGAGCAGTTCTTC; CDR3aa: CASRQGVASGSSYNEQFF
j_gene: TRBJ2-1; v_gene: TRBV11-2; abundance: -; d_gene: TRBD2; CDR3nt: TGTGCCAGCAGCTTAGACCTAGATAGCGGGAGGGAGCAGTTCTTC; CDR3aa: CASSLDLDSGREQFF
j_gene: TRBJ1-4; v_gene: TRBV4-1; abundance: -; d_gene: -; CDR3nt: TGCGCCAGCAGCCCGGTCTTCGCGGCCGGCAGTCCTAGTGAAAAACTGTTTTTT; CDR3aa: CASSPVFAAGSPSEKLFF
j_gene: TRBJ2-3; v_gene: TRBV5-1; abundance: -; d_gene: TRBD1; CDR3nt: TGCGCCAGCAGCCGGGACAGAAACACAGATACGCAGTATTTT; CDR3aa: CASSRDRNTDTQYF
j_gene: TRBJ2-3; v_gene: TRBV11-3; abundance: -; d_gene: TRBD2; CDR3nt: TGTGCCAGCAGCAGTGGGACTAGCGGAGCCTCTAGCACAGATACGCAGTATTTT; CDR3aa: CASSSGTSGASSTDTQYF
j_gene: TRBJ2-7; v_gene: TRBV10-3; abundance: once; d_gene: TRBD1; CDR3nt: TGTGCCATCACCCGCTCTTCGACAGGGGCGTACGAGCAGTACTTC; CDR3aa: CAITRSSTGAYEQYF
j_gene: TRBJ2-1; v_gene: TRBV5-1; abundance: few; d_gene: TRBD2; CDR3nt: TGCGCCAGCAGCTCCTTAGCGGGAGGGCTGGGGGATGAGCAGTTCTTC; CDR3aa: CASSSLAGGLGDEQFF
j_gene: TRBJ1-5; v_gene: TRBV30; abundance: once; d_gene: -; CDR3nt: TGTGCCTGGACCGACTCGGGGGGCAATCAGCCCCAGCATTTT; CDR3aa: CAWTDSGGNQPQHF
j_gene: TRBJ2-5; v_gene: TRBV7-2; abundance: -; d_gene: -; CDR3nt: TGTGCCAGCAGCTTAGTGGACGGGGAAGAGACCCAGTACTTC; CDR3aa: CASSLVDGEETQYF
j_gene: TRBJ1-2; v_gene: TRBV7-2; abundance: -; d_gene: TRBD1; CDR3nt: TGTGCCAGCAACGAAGGGGGCGGTAACTATGGCTACACCTTC; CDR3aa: CASNEGGGNYGYTF
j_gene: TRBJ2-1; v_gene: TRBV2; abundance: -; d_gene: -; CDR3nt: TGTGCCAGCAGTGACGTCGGGGACAATGAGCAGTTCTTC; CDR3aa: CASSDVGDNEQFF
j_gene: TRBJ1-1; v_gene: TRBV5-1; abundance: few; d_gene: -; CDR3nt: TGCGCCAGCAGCTTGGAACCCAGAGGGAACACTGAAGCTTTCTTT; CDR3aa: CASSLEPRGNTEAFF
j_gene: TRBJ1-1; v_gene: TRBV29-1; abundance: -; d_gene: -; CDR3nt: TGCAGCGTTAACAGGAACACTGAAGCTTTCTTT; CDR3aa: CSVNRNTEAFF
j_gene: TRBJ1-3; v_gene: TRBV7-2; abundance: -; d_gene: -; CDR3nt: TGTGCCAGCAGCATTCAGACAGGCTCCGAGAACACCATATATTTT; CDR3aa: CASSIQTGSENTIYF
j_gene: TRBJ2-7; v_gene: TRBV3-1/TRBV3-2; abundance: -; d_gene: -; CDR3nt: TGTGCCAGCAGCCAAGGTCACTTCTACGAGCAGTACTTC; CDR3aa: CASSQGHFYEQYF
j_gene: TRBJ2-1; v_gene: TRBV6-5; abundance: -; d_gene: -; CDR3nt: TGTGCCAGCAGTTACCGGGGGGGAGGGGGCCATGAGCAGTTCTTC; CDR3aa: CASSYRGGGGHEQFF
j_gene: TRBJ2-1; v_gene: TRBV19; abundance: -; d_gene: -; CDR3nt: TGTGCCAGTTCGGTCGGGAGCTCCTACAATGAGCAGTTCTTC; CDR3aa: CASSVGSSYNEQFF
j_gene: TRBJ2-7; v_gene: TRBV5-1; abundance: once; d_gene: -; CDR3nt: TGCGCCAGCAGCCTGGGACCGAGTAGCCCATCCTACGAGCAGTACTTC; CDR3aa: CASSLGPSSPSYEQYF
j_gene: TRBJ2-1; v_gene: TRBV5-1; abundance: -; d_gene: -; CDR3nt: TGCGCCAGCAGCAGTAACGCAGCCTACAATGAGCAGTTCTTC; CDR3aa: CASSSNAAYNEQFF
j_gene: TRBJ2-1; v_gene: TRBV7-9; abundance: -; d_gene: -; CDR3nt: TGTGCCAGCAGCTTTTTTATAGCAGGGGAGCAGTTCTTC; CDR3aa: CASSFFIAGEQFF
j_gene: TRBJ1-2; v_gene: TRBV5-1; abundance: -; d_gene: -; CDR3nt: TGCGCCAGCAGCTTTGGCGGGGACTATGGCTACACCTTC; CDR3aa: CASSFGGDYGYTF
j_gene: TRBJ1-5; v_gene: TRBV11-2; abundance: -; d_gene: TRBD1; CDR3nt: TGTGCCAGCAGCTTGGGACAGGGGAGTCATCAGCCCCAGCATTTT; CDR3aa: CASSLGQGSHQPQHF
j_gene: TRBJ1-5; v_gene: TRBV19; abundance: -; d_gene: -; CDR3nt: TGTGCCAGTAGCGTATCAGGGGCAGGTCAGCCCCAGCATTTT; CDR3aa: CASSVSGAGQPQHF
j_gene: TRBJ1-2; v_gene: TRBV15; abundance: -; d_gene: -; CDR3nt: TGTGCCACCAGCAGAGAGATTGGGGCGTCCCCGGCCTATGGCTACACCTTC; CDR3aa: CATSREIGASPAYGYTF
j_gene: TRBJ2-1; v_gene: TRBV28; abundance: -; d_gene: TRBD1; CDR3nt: TGTGCCAGCAGTTTCACAGGGGGCCTAGGAACGGCGGAGCAGTTCTTC; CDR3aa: CASSFTGGLGTAEQFF
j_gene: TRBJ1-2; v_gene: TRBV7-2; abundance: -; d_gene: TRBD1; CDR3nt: TGTGCCAGCAGCGCAAACCTAGGACAGGCCTCTGGCTACACCTTC; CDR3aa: CASSANLGQASGYTF
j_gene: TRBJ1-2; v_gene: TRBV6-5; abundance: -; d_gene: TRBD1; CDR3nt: TGTGCCAGCAGTTACGTGGACAGGACCTATGGCTACACCTTC; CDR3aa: CASSYVDRTYGYTF
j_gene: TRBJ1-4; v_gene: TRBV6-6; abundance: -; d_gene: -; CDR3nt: TGTGCCAGCAGTCGAAACAACAGGGTTGGTGCCGCAACTAATGAAAAACTGTTTTTT; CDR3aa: CASSRNNRVGAATNEKLFF
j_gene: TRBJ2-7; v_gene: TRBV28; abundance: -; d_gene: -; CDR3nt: TGTGCCAGCAGTGGCGGCAGGGTCTCCTACGAGCAGTACTTC; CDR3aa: CASSGGRVSYEQYF
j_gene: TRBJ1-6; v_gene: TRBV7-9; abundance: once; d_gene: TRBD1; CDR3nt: TGTGCCAGCAGCTTGGGACAGCAAGATAATTCACCCCTCCACTTT; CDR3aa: CASSLGQQDNSPLHF
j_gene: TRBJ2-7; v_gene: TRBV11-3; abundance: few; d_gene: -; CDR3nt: TGTGCCAGCAGCTTGTCGGGGGACCGCTCCTACGAGCAGTACTTC; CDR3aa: CASSLSGDRSYEQYF
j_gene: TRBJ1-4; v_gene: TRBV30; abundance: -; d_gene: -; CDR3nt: TGTGCCTGGAGTACAACTATGTCCGGCCTCCTTAATGAAAAACTGTTTTTT; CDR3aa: CAWSTTMSGLLNEKLFF
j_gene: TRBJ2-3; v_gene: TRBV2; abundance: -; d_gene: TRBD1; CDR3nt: TGTGCCAGCAGCCCGGGACAGGGTGGGACAGATACGCAGTATTTT; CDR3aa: CASSPGQGGTDTQYF
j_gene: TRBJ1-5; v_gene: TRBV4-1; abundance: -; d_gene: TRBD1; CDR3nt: TGCGCCAGCAGCCGGAGGCCCACCGCACGTAACGGGACAGGGGATCAGCCCCAGCATTTT; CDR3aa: CASSRRPTARNGTGDQPQHF
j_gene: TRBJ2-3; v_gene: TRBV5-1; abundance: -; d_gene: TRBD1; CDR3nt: TGCGCCAGCAGCTCCGCCGGGACAGGCGAAGATACGCAGTATTTT; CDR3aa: CASSSAGTGEDTQYF
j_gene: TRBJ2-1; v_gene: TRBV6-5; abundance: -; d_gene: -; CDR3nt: TGTGCCACCCGGTACCGTTTAGCAGTGGTCAATGAGCAGTTCTTC; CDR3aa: CATRYRLAVVNEQFF
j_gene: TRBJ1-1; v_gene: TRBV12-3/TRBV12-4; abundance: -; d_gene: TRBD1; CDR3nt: TGTGCCAGCAGGGTGGGACAGGATACTGAAGCTTTCTTT; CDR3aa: CASRVGQDTEAFF
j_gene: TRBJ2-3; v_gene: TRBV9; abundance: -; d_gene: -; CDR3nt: TGTGCCAGCAGCGTAGGCGGGTCCCAGGCAGATACGCAGTATTTT; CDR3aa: CASSVGGSQADTQYF
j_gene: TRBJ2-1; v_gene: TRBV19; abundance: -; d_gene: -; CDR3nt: TGTGCCAGTAGTACAAGGGGCGGGGAGAGTAGGTACAATGAGCAGTTCTTC; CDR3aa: CASSTRGGESRYNEQFF
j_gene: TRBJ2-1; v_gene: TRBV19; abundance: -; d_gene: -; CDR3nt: TGTGCCAGTAACGCCCAGGGTTTCAACAATGAGCAGTTCTTC; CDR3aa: CASNAQGFNNEQFF
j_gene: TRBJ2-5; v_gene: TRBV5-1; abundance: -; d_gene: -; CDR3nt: TGCGCCAGCAGCTCCGGACCGACCCAATCGGGGGAGACCCAGTACTTC; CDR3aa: CASSSGPTQSGETQYF
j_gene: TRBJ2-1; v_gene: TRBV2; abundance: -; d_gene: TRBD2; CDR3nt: TGTGCCAGCCAAAGACTAGCGGGTGGATACAATGAGCAGTTCTTC; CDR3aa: CASQRLAGGYNEQFF
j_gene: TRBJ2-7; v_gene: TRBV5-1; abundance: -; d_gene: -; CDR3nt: TGCGCCAGCAGCTTGGACAGGTCCTACGAGCAGTACTTC; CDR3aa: CASSLDRSYEQYF